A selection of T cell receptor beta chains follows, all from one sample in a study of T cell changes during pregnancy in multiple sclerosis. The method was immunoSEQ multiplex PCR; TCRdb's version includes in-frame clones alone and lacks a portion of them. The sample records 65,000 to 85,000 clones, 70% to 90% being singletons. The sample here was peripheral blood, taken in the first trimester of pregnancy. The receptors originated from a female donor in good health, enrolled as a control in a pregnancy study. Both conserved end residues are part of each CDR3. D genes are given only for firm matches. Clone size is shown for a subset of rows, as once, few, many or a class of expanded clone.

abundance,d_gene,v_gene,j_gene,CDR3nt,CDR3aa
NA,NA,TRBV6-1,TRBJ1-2,TGTGCCAGCAGGGCAGATTCTAACTATGGCTACACCTTC,CASRADSNYGYTF
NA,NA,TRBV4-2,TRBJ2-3,TGTGCCAGCAGCCAAGATAGGAGGGCCCCAGATACGCAGTATTTT,CASSQDRRAPDTQYF
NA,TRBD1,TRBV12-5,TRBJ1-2,TGTGCTAGTGGTTCAGGGGGACAGGGACCTTTGATGAGAGGCTACACCTTC,CASGSGGQGPLMRGYTF
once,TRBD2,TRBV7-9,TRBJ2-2,TGTGCCAGCAGCGGTACCCGCGGGAGACGGGAGCTGTTTTTT,CASSGTRGRRELFF
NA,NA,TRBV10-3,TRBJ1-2,TGTGCCATTGGTGCCGTAGGGGAAGGCTATGGCTACACCTTC,CAIGAVGEGYGYTF
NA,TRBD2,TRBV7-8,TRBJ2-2,TGTGCCAGCAGCTTAGTGCAAGCGGGAGCAACCGGGGAGCTGTTTTTT,CASSLVQAGATGELFF
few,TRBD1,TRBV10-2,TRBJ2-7,TGCGCCAGCAGCACGACAGGGGGCTACGAGCAGTACTTC,CASSTTGGYEQYF
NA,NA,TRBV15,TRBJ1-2,TGTGCCACCAGCAGAGATCTGGTTGCAGGGGAAGGCTACACCTTC,CATSRDLVAGEGYTF
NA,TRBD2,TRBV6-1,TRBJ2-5,TGTGCCAGCAGTGTTAGCGGGAGGGCTTGGGGGGAGACCCAGTACTTC,CASSVSGRAWGETQYF
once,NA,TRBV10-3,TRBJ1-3,TGTGCCATCAGTGAGGAGGGCAGGAGAAACACCATATATTTT,CAISEEGRRNTIYF
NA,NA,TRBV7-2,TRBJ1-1,TGTGCCAGCAGCCCCTTACGGGGGATAATGAACACTGAAGCTTTCTTT,CASSPLRGIMNTEAFF
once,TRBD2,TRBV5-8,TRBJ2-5,TGTGCCAGCAGCTTGGGGACTAGCGGGAGTTCCCAAGAGACCCAGTACTTC,CASSLGTSGSSQETQYF
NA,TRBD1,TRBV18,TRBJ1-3,TGTGCCAGCTCCCCGACAGGGATTCTTAACTCTGGAAACACCATATATTTT,CASSPTGILNSGNTIYF
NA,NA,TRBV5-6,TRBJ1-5,TGTGCCAGCAGCTTGGAGAGGGGCAATCAGCCCCAGCATTTT,CASSLERGNQPQHF
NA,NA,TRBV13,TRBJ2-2,TGTGCCAGCAGCCTGCCGCGCGCGAGGGGGTTCACCGGGGAGCTGTTTTTT,CASSLPRARGFTGELFF
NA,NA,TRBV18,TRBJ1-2,TGTGCCAGCTCTTCGGACACGACCTATGGCTACACCTTC,CASSSDTTYGYTF
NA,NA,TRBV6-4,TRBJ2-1,TGTGCCAGCAGTGGACCCGGGACACCTACGAGTGAGCAGTTCTTC,CASSGPGTPTSEQFF
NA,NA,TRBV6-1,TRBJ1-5,TGTGCCAGCAGTGGTAGCAGGGGACCCCTTGAGAGCAATCAGCCCCAGCATTTT,CASSGSRGPLESNQPQHF
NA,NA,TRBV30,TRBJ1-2,TGTGCCTGGGGGGACGCGGGACGAATCTATGGCTACACCTTC,CAWGDAGRIYGYTF
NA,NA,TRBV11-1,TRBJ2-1,TGTGCCAGCAGCGACCCTCTGGACGGGACAATTAGCTCCTACAATGAGCAGTTCTTC,CASSDPLDGTISSYNEQFF
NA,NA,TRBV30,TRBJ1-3,TGTGCCTGGAGGGGGGCAGGGACTGGAAACACCATATATTTT,CAWRGAGTGNTIYF
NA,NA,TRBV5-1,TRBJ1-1,TGCGCCAGCAGCCTCAGCGGGGTAATGAACACTGAAGCTTTCTTT,CASSLSGVMNTEAFF
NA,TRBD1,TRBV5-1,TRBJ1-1,TGCGCCAGCAGCTTGACTGGGCCCGGACAGGGAGACACTGAAGCTTTCTTT,CASSLTGPGQGDTEAFF
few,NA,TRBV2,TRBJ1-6,TGTGCCAGCAGTGAACGAGGATTTCGGCTCGATTCACCCCTCCACTTT,CASSERGFRLDSPLHF
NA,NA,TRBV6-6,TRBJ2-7,TGTGCCAGCACTCTACGAGACAGCTACGAGCAGTACTTC,CASTLRDSYEQYF
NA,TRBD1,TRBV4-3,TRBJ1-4,TGCGCCAGCAGCCAAGGGCGGGGAACAGGGGTCGAAAAACTGTTTTTT,CASSQGRGTGVEKLFF
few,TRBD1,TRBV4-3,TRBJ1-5,TGCGCCAGCAGCCAAGAAGACAGGGTTGATCAGCCCCAGCATTTT,CASSQEDRVDQPQHF
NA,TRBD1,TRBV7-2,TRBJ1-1,TGTGCCAGCAGCCGCCTTCCTACAGGGGCCACTGAAGCTTTCTTT,CASSRLPTGATEAFF
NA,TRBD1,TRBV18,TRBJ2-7,TGTGCCAGCTCATCCGGACAGGGCTACGAGCAGTACTTC,CASSSGQGYEQYF
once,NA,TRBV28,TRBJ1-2,TGTGCCAGCAGTCCGTCAGGGTTCTATGGCTACACCTTC,CASSPSGFYGYTF
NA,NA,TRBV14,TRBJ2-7,TGTGCCAGCAGCCCCCGGGACTTATTCTACGAGCAGTACTTC,CASSPRDLFYEQYF
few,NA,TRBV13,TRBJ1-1,TGTGCCAGCATGGTAGGACAGTTCACTGAAGCTTTCTTT,CASMVGQFTEAFF
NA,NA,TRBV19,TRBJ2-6,TGTGCCAGTAGTATAGGCCAGGGTTCAACTGGGGCCAACGTCCTGACTTTC,CASSIGQGSTGANVLTF
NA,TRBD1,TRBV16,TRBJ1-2,TGTGCCAGCAGGAGTACAGGGGGGTCAGCTGGCTACACCTTC,CASRSTGGSAGYTF
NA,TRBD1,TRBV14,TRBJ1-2,TGTGCCAGCAGTCCCAGACAGGGCTATGGCTACACCTTC,CASSPRQGYGYTF